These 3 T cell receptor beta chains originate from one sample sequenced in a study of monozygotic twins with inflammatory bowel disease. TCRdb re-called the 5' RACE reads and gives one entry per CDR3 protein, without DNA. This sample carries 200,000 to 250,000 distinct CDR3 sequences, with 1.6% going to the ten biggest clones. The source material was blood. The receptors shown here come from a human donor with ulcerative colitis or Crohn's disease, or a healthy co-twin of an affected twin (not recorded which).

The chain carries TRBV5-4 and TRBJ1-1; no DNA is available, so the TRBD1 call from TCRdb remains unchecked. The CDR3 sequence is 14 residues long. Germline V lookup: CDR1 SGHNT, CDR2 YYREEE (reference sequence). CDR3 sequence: CASSSGGRVTEAFF.

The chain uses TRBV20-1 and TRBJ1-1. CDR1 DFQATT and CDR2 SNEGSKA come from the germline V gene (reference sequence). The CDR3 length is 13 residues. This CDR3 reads CSARDSMNTEAFF.

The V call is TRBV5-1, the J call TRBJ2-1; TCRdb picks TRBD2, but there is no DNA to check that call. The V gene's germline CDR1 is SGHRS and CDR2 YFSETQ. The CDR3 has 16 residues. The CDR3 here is CASSLELAGGYNEQFF.